The rows below give T cell receptor beta chains drawn from one sample of a study of OX40 agonist ivuxolimab in advanced cancers. TCRdb's table, derived via immunoSEQ multiplex PCR, lists solely in-frame clones and lacks some. The sample holds 25,000 to 30,000 clones, 80% to 85% seen once. This material consisted of CD4+ or CD8+ T cells sorted from blood, taken in a trial of the OX40 agonist ivuxolimab. These receptors came from an adult with an advanced solid tumor such as melanoma, head and neck, liver or kidney cancer. Each CDR3 is given with its conserved first and last residue. The D gene is left open where the match is weak. Where a row states a size, it is once, few, many or the class of an expanded clone; other rows omit it.

CDR3 DNA,CDR3 protein,clone size,J gene,V gene,CDR3 length,D gene
TGTGCCAGCAGCCATTACGGCGGAGATACGCAGTATTTT,CASSHYGGDTQYF,NA,TRBJ2-3,TRBV11-2,13,NA
TGTGCCAGCAGTTTGATGGACAGGTACAATGAGCAGTTCTTC,CASSLMDRYNEQFF,NA,TRBJ2-1,TRBV28,14,TRBD1
TGTGCCAGCGCCCTTCTGGGGGGAGAGCAGTTCTTC,CASALLGGEQFF,NA,TRBJ2-1,TRBV27,12,NA
TGTGCCAGCAGCGCGATCGGGACTCGGGGCGACGAGCAGTACTTC,CASSAIGTRGDEQYF,NA,TRBJ2-7,TRBV5-6,15,NA
TGTGCCAGCAGTTACATGATCTCGGAAGAAGCTTTCTTT,CASSYMISEEAFF,once,TRBJ1-1,TRBV6-6,13,NA
TGCGCCAGCAGCCAAGGGGTAGCGGGGGCCTACGAGCAGTACTTC,CASSQGVAGAYEQYF,NA,TRBJ2-7,TRBV4-3,15,TRBD2
TGCGCCAGCCGCCCCACGAAAGGCCCTTCGCAGCAGTACTTC,CASRPTKGPSQQYF,NA,TRBJ2-7,TRBV4-1,14,NA
TGTGCCAGCAGGCAGGGGACAACAACTAATGAAAAACTGTTTTTT,CASRQGTTTNEKLFF,NA,TRBJ1-4,TRBV6-1,15,NA
TGTGCCAGCAGTGAGGACTACGAGCAGTACTTC,CASSEDYEQYF,NA,TRBJ2-7,TRBV7-9,11,NA
TGTGCCAGCAGCCCGGGACCCCTAGAAAACACTGAAGCTTTCTTT,CASSPGPLENTEAFF,NA,TRBJ1-1,TRBV7-9,15,NA
TGCAGTGCTAGGACGGGGGAAAAACTGTTTTTT,CSARTGEKLFF,few,TRBJ1-4,TRBV20-1,11,NA
TGTGCCAGCAGCTTAGTAACCGACAATGAGCAGTTCTTC,CASSLVTDNEQFF,NA,TRBJ2-1,TRBV7-6,13,NA
TGTGCCAGCAGCTACTCCTACGAGCAGTACTTC,CASSYSYEQYF,once,TRBJ2-7,TRBV5-6,11,NA
TGTGCCAGCAGCCCGGGGACGGCTGCAGGAAACACCATATATTTT,CASSPGTAAGNTIYF,once,TRBJ1-3,TRBV7-6,15,NA
TGTGCCAGCTCTCATCCCGCAGTCCCAGATACGCAGTATTTT,CASSHPAVPDTQYF,NA,TRBJ2-3,TRBV7-9,14,NA
TGCACCAGCAGCCAAGAGGGGCCAGGGAAAACCTACGAGCAGTACTTC,CTSSQEGPGKTYEQYF,NA,TRBJ2-7,TRBV1,16,NA
TGTGCCAGCAGCTCCCCGGGACAGGGGGCGCGGGATGAGCAGTTCTTC,CASSSPGQGARDEQFF,NA,TRBJ2-1,TRBV7-9,16,TRBD1
TGCGCCAGCAGCCTGGACGGGGCCGGCACAGATACGCAGTATTTT,CASSLDGAGTDTQYF,NA,TRBJ2-3,TRBV5-1,15,NA
TGCGCCAGCAGCCCCATTACAGGGGTCTACGAGCAGTACTTC,CASSPITGVYEQYF,once,TRBJ2-7,TRBV4-1,14,TRBD1
TGTGCCAGCAGCCCGACCTGGGACCCCGCCCCAGATACGCAGTATTTT,CASSPTWDPAPDTQYF,NA,TRBJ2-3,TRBV7-9,16,NA
TGTGCCAGCAGTGACTCTAGGGTCAATGAGCAGTTCTTC,CASSDSRVNEQFF,NA,TRBJ2-1,TRBV6-4,13,NA
TGTGCCAGCAGCACACAGGGGAAGGACATTCAGTACTTC,CASSTQGKDIQYF,NA,TRBJ2-4,TRBV7-8,13,TRBD1
TGTGCCAGCAGCACTCCGACAGAAGGGGAGGGCACCGGGGAGCTGTTTTTT,CASSTPTEGEGTGELFF,NA,TRBJ2-2,TRBV21-1,17,NA
TGTGCCAGTATACCGGGACAGGGATACACCGGGGAGCTGTTTTTT,CASIPGQGYTGELFF,NA,TRBJ2-2,TRBV19,15,TRBD1
TGTGCCAGCAGCTTTAGCGGCGCCGGCACTGAAGCTTTCTTT,CASSFSGAGTEAFF,NA,TRBJ1-1,TRBV11-2,14,NA
TGTGCCAGCAGCGTAGCTCAGCGGGACCCCTACAATGAGCAGTTCTTC,CASSVAQRDPYNEQFF,NA,TRBJ2-1,TRBV9,16,TRBD2
TGTGCCAGTAGTATTTGGAGGTCGGCAACTGAAGCTTTCTTT,CASSIWRSATEAFF,NA,TRBJ1-1,TRBV19,14,NA
TGTGCCAGTAGCCCTCGTGGTGAGACCTACGAGCAGTACTTC,CASSPRGETYEQYF,few,TRBJ2-7,TRBV19,14,NA
TGTGCCAGTAGTATGACAGGGGATGTGACAGATACGCAGTATTTT,CASSMTGDVTDTQYF,few,TRBJ2-3,TRBV19,15,TRBD1
TGCGCCAGCAGCGTACAGGGGGTCACAGATACGCAGTATTTT,CASSVQGVTDTQYF,NA,TRBJ2-3,TRBV5-1,14,TRBD1
TGTGCCAGCCCCGGACAGGGGGCCGTCTATGGCTACACCTTC,CASPGQGAVYGYTF,NA,TRBJ1-2,TRBV2,14,TRBD1
TGTGCCAGCAAGGCGTCCCATAGCAATCAGCCCCAGCATTTT,CASKASHSNQPQHF,NA,TRBJ1-5,TRBV28,14,NA
TGTGCCAGCAGGATAATACAGGGGGCGTCCTATGGCTACACCTTC,CASRIIQGASYGYTF,NA,TRBJ1-2,TRBV5-8,15,TRBD1
TGCGCCAGCAGCCCCCTCCCGGGACAGGGGATAAACTATGGCTACACCTTC,CASSPLPGQGINYGYTF,NA,TRBJ1-2,TRBV4-1,17,TRBD1
TGTGCCAGCAAACTCTCTAGCGGGGATTACAATGAGCAGTTCTTC,CASKLSSGDYNEQFF,NA,TRBJ2-1,TRBV6-5,15,TRBD2
TGTGCCAGTAGTATAGCCGAAGGACAGCCCCAGCATTTT,CASSIAEGQPQHF,once,TRBJ1-5,TRBV19,13,NA
TGTGCCAGCAGTTTAGGCGGGGCGGGGTGTCAGCCCCAGCATTTT,CASSLGGAGCQPQHF,NA,TRBJ1-5,TRBV7-4,15,NA
TGCGCCAGCAGCCAAGTAGGGACCTACGAGCAGTACTTC,CASSQVGTYEQYF,NA,TRBJ2-7,TRBV4-1,13,NA
TGTGCCAGCAGCTCCTTTGTAAACCAAGAGACCCAGTACTTC,CASSSFVNQETQYF,NA,TRBJ2-5,TRBV11-2,14,NA
TGTGCCAGCAGCGTAAAGGGGGACACTGAAGCTTTCTTT,CASSVKGDTEAFF,NA,TRBJ1-1,TRBV9,13,NA
TGTGCCAGCAGCAACCCGGGACCCCCAGACGAGCAGTACTTC,CASSNPGPPDEQYF,NA,TRBJ2-7,TRBV7-6,14,NA
TGCGCCAGCAGCTTGAACAGGGAGGTAAACGAGCAGTACTTC,CASSLNREVNEQYF,NA,TRBJ2-7,TRBV5-1,14,NA
TGCGCCAGCAGCCACCCTCCCGGCGGGAGCTTCCAAGAGACCCAGTACTTC,CASSHPPGGSFQETQYF,NA,TRBJ2-5,TRBV4-1,17,TRBD2
TGTGCCACCCAAGACAGTTCCTACAATGAGCAGTTCTTC,CATQDSSYNEQFF,once,TRBJ2-1,TRBV10-3,13,NA
TGTGCCAGCAGCCAAGTAGGGGGGTTGAACACTGAAGCTTTCTTT,CASSQVGGLNTEAFF,NA,TRBJ1-1,TRBV14,15,NA